This TCR beta chain emerged from a study of T cell changes during pregnancy in multiple sclerosis (dated by TCRdb to the late 2010s). Broadly, across the study: The study examined how the T cell repertoire changed over the course of pregnancy in women with multiple sclerosis.

The library relied on the immunoSEQ multiplex PCR assay. TCRdb re-hosts the immuneACCESS table, in-frame sequences only. Its copies lack some clones; in the studies checked, an unresolved V gene accounts for under half of them, and the cause for the rest is not known. Across this sample there are 40,000 or so clones, with roughly 92% seen only once. In total, the top ten clones hold over 0.95% of the sample. Details on this clone: Its cognate antigen has yet to be identified. The sample holds no much larger clone one base away, and base qualities are not on file.

The trim is 3 bases for V and 5 bases for J, with a gap of 12 bases between the germline ends. CDR1 is given as SGHAT and CDR2 as FQNNGV, both from the germline V gene. The CDR3 runs 14 residues from the cysteine to the phenylalanine. Just the 42-base CDR3 DNA is kept, in frame starting at base 1. This clonotype originated in a female donor with multiple sclerosis, enrolled in a pregnancy study. This sequence uses TRBV11-2 and TRBJ2-3, with the D gene uncertain. The sample in question was peripheral blood, obtained before pregnancy. This receptor has the CDR3 CASSFIHGKDTQYF. The nucleotide sequence reads as follows: TGTGCCAGCAGCTTCATCCACGGTAAAGATACGCAGTATTTT.